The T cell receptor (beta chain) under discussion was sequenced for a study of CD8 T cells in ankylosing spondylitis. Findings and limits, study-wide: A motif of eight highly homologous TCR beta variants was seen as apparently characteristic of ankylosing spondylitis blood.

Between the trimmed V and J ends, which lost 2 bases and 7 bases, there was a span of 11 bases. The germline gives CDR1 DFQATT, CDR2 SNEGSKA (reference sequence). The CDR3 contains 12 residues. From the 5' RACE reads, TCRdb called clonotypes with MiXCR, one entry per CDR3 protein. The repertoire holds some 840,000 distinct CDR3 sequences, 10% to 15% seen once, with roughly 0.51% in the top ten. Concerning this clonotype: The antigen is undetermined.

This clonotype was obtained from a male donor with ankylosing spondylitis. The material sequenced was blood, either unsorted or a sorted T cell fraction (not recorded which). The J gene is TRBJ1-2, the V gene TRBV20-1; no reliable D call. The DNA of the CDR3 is TGCAGTGCTAGACGGGGATCGAGTGGCTACACCTTC. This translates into CSARRGSSGYTF.